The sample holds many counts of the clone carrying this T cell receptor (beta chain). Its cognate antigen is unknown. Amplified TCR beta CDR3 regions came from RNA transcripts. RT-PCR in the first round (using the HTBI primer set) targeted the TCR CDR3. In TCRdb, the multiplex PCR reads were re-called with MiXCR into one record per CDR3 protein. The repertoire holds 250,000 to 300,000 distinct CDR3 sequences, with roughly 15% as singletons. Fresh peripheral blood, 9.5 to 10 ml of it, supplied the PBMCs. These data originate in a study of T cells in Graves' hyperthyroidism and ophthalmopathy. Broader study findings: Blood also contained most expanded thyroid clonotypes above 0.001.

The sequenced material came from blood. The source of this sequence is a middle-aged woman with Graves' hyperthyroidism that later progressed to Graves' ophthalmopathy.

The CDR3 here is CASSLLDSNTEAFF. CDR3 bases: TGTGCCAGCAGCTTATTGGATTCGAACACTGAAGCTTTCTTT. This chain links TRBV7-3 with TRBJ1-1; D is uncertain. CDR3 length: 14 residues. V was shortened by 2 bases and J by 1 base, with 8 bases between the two germline ends. CDR1 SGHTA and CDR2 FQGTGA come from the germline V gene.